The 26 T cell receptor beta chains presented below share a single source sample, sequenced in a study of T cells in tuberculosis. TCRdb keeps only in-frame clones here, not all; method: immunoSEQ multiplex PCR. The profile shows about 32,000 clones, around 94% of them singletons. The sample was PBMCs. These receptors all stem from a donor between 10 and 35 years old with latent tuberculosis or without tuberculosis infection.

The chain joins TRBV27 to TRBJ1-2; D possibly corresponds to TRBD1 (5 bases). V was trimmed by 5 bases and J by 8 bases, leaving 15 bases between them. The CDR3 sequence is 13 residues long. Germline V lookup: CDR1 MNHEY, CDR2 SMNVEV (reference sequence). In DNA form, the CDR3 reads TGTGCCAGCAGTCGGGACTCAGGCAGGGGCTACACCTTC. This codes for CASSRDSGRGYTF.

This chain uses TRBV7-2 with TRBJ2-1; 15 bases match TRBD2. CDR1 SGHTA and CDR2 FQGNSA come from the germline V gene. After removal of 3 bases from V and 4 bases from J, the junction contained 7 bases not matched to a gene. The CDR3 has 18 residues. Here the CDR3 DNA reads TGTGCCAGCAGCTTCCGGACTAGCGGGAGGGCCTCGTACAATGAGCAGTTCTTC. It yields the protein CASSFRTSGRASYNEQFF.

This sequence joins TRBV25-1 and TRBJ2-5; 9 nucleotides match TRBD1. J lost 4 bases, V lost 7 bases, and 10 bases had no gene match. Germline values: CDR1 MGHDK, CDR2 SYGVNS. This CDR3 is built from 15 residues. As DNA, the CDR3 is TGTGCCAGCACCTGGTCGGACAGGGGCTCAGAGACCCAGTACTTC. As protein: CASTWSDRGSETQYF. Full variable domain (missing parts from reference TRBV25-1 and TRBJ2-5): EADIYQTPRYLVIGTGKKITLECSQTMGHDKMYWYQQDPGMELHLIHYSYGVNSTEKGDLSSESTVSRIRTEHFPLTLESARPSHTSQYLCASTWSDRGSETQYFGPGTRLLVL.

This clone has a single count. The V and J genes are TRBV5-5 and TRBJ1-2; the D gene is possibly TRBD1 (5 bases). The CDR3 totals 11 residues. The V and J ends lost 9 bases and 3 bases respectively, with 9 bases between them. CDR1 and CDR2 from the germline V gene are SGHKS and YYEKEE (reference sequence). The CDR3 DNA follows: TGTGCCACCTGGGGGGACTATGGCTACACCTTC. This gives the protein CATWGDYGYTF. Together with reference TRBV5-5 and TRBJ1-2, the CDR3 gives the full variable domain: DAGVTQSPTHLIKTRGQQVTLRCSPISGHKSVSWYQQVLGQGPQFIFQYYEKEERGRGNFPDRFSARQFPNYSSELNVNALLLGDSALYLCATWGDYGYTFGSGTRLTVV.

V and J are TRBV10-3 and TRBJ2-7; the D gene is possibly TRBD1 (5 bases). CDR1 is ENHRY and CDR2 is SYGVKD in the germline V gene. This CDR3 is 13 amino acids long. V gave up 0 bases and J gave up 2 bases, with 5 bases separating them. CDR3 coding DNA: TGTGCCATCAGTGAGTCGACAGCCTACGAGCAGTACTTC. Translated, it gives CAISESTAYEQYF.

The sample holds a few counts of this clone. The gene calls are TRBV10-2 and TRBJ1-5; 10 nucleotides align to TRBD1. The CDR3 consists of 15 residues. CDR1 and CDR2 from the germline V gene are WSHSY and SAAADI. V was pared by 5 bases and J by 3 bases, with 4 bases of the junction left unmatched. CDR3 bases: TGCGCCAGCAGTTCCGGGACAGGGGACAATCAGCCCCAGCATTTT. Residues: CASSSGTGDNQPQHF.

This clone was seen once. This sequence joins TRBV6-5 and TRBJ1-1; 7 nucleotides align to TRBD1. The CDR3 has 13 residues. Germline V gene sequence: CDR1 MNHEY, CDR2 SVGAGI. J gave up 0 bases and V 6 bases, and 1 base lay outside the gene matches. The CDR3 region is CASRQGMNTEAFF. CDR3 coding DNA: TGTGCCAGCAGACAGGGGATGAACACTGAAGCTTTCTTT.

The CDR3 sequence: CASSYEASGANVLTF. As DNA, the CDR3 is TGTGCCAGCAGTTACGAGGCCTCTGGGGCCAACGTCCTGACTTTC. The chain is built from TRBV6-5 and TRBJ2-6, with no clear D. Germline V gene lookup returns CDR1 MNHEY and CDR2 SVGAGI. Trimming shortened V by 2 bases and J by 0 bases, and 5 bases separated the two germline ends. This CDR3 comprises 15 residues.

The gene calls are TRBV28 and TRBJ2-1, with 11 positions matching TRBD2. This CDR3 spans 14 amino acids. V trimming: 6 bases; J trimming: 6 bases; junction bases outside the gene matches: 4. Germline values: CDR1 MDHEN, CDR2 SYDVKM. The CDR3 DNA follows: TGTGCCAGCAGACTAGCGGGAGTGGGCAATGAGCAGTTCTTC. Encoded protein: CASRLAGVGNEQFF.

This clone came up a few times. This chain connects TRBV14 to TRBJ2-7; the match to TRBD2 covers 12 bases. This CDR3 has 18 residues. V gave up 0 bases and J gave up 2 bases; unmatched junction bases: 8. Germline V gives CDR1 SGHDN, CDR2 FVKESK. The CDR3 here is CASSQDLTSGRIPYEQYF. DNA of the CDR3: TGTGCCAGCAGCCAAGATCTAACTAGCGGGAGGATCCCCTACGAGCAGTACTTC.

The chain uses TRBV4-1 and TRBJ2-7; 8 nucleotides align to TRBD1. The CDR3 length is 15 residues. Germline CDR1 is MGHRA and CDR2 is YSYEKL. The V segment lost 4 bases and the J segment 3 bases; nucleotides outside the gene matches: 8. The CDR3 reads CASSRGTGGRYEQYF. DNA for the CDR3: TGCGCCAGCAGCCGTGGGACAGGCGGGCGCTACGAGCAGTACTTC.

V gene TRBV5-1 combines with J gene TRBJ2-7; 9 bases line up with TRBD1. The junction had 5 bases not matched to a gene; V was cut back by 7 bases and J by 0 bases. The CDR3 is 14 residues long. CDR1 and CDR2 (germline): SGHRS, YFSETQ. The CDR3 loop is CASFRDRDSYEQYF. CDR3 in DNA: TGCGCCAGCTTTCGGGACAGGGACTCCTACGAGCAGTACTTC. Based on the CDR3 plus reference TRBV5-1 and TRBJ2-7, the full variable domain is KAGVTQTPRYLIKTRGQQVTLSCSPISGHRSVSWYQQTPGQGLQFLFEYFSETQRNKGNFPGRFSGRQFSNSRSEMNVSTLELGDSALYLCASFRDRDSYEQYFGPGTRLTVT.

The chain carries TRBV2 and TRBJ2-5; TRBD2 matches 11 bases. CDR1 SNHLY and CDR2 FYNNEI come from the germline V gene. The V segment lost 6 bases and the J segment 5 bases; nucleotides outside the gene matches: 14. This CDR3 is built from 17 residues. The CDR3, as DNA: TGTGCCAGCAGGGGACTAGCGGAGCCGGCGAGTCGGGAGACCCAGTACTTC. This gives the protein CASRGLAEPASRETQYF.

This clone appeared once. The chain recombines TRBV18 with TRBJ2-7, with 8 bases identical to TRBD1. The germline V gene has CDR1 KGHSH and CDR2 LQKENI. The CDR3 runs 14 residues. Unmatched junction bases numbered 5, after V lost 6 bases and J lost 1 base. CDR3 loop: CASSDRGGSYEQYF. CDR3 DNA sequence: TGTGCCAGCTCCGACAGGGGCGGATCCTACGAGCAGTACTTC. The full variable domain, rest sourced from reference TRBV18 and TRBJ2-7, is NAGVMQNPRHLVRRRGQEARLRCSPMKGHSHVYWYRQLPEEGLKFMVYLQKENIIDESGMPKERFSAEFPKEGPSILRIQQVVRGDSAAYFCASSDRGGSYEQYFGPGTRLTVT.

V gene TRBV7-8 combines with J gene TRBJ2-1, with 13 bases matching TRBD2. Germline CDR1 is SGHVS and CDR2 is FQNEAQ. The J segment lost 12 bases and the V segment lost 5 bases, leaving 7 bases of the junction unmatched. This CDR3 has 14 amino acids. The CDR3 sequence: CASSLGLAGVSQFF. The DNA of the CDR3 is TGTGCCAGCAGCCTCGGACTAGCGGGAGTTTCGCAGTTCTTC.

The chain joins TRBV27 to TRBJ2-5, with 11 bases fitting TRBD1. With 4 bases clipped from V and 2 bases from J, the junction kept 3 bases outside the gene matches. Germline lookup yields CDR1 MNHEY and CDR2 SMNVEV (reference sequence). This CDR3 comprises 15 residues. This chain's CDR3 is CASSSGQGAQETQYF. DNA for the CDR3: TGTGCCAGCAGTTCAGGACAGGGGGCTCAAGAGACCCAGTACTTC.

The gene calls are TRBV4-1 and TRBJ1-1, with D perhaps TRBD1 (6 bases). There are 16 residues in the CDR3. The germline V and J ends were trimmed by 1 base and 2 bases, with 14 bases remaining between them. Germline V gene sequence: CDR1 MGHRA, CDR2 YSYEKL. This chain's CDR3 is CASSQAPRTVNTEAFF. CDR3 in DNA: TGCGCCAGCAGCCAAGCCCCGAGGACAGTCAACACTGAAGCTTTCTTT.

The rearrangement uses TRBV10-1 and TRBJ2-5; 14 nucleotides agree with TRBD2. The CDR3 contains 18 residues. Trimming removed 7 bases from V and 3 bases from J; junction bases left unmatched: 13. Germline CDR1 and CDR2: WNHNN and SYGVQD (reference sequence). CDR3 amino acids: CASTPGLAGEGKKETQYF. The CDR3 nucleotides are TGCGCCAGCACTCCGGGACTAGCGGGAGAGGGGAAAAAAGAGACCCAGTACTTC.

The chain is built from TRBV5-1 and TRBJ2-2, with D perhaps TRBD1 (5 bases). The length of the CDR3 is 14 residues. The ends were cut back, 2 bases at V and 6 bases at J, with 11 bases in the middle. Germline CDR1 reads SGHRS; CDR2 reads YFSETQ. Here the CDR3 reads CASSFDPGSGELFF. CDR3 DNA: TGCGCCAGCAGCTTTGATCCAGGGTCCGGGGAGCTGTTTTTT. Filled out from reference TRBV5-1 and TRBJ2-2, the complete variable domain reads KAGVTQTPRYLIKTRGQQVTLSCSPISGHRSVSWYQQTPGQGLQFLFEYFSETQRNKGNFPGRFSGRQFSNSRSEMNVSTLELGDSALYLCASSFDPGSGELFFGEGSRLTVL.

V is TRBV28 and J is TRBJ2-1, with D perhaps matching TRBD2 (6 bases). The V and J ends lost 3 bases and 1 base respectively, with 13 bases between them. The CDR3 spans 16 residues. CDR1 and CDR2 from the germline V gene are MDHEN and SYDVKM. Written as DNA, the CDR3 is TGTGCCAGCAGTTTTTACGGGAGAGGGTCCTACAATGAGCAGTTCTTC. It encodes CASSFYGRGSYNEQFF.

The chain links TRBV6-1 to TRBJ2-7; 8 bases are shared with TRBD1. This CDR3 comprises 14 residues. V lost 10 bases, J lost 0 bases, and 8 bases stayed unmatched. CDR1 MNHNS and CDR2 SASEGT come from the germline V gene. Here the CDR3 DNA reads TGTGCCACCCTACGGACAGGGAGCTCCTACGAGCAGTACTTC. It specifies CATLRTGSSYEQYF.

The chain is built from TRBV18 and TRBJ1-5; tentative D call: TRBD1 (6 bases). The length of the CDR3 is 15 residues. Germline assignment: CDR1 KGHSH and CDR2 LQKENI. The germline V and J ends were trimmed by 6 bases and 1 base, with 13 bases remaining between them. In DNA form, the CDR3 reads TGTGCCAGCTCCCCCGACAGGTTGAGCAATCAGCCCCAGCATTTT. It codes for CASSPDRLSNQPQHF. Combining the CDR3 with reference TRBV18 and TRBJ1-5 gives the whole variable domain NAGVMQNPRHLVRRRGQEARLRCSPMKGHSHVYWYRQLPEEGLKFMVYLQKENIIDESGMPKERFSAEFPKEGPSILRIQQVVRGDSAAYFCASSPDRLSNQPQHFGDGTRLSIL.

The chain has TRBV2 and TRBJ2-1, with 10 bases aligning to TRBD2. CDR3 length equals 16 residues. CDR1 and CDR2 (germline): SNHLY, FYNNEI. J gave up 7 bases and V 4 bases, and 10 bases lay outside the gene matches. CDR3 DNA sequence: TGTGCCAGCAGTGGCCAGCTAGCGGGAGCTCCTAATGAGCAGTTCTTC. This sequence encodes CASSGQLAGAPNEQFF.

The CDR3 protein is CASSVVGDGGEAFF. CDR3 bases: TGTGCCAGCAGCGTAGTGGGGGACGGGGGTGAAGCTTTCTTT. The rearrangement uses TRBV9 and TRBJ1-1; possibly TRBD1 for D (5 bases). Germline V lookup: CDR1 SGDLS, CDR2 YYNGEE. CDR3 length: 14 residues. V was shortened by 0 bases and J by 7 bases, with 13 bases between the two germline ends.

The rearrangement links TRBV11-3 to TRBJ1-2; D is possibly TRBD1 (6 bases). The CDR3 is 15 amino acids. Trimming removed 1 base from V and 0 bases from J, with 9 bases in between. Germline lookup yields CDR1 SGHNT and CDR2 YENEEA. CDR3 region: CASSLGRDTNYGYTF. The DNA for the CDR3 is TGTGCCAGCAGCTTAGGCAGGGACACTAACTATGGCTACACCTTC.

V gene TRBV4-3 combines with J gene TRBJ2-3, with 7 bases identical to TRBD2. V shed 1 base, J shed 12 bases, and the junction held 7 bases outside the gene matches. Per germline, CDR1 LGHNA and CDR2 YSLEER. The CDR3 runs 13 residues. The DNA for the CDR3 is TGCGCCAGCAGCCAAGGAGGGAGCGGGATACAGTATTTT. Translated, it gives CASSQGGSGIQYF.